This T cell receptor (beta chain) is from a study of read filtering for tumor transcriptome and immune sequencing. Background on the study: Whole-transcriptome libraries were prepared after DNase treatment. RNA-seq yielded only roughly 75 to 1,300 TCR reads, IR-seq about 4 to 10.27 million. General study points: Single-read clonotypes: roughly 80% of IR-seq clonotypes (around 3.5% of reads), more than 70% of RNA-seq clonotypes (roughly 43% of reads). The sorted CD138-negative fraction was a mixed bone marrow immune population, not purified T cells.

This clonotype was picked up many times. As yet, its antigen is unknown. With V trimmed by 1 base and J by 6 bases, 3 bases remained unmatched. The CDR3 extends over 15 amino acids. Germline values: CDR1 WNHNN, CDR2 SYGVQD (reference sequence). Molecular barcoded adaptors covering alpha/delta and beta/gamma chains were used on approximately 400 ng RNA. One entry per CDR3 protein, called by TCRdb with MiXCR from the reads. This table has tens of thousands of distinct CDR3 sequences, about a fifth appearing once. The sample taken for sequencing was a population of CD138-negative cells sorted from bone marrow. The receptor comes from a donor over 35 with multiple myeloma. The chain recombines TRBV10-1 with TRBJ2-1, with 10 positions matching TRBD1. The CDR3 region has the DNA TGCGCCAGCAGTGAGTTCGGGACAGGGGCCAATGAGCAGTTCTTC. The encoded protein is CASSEFGTGANEQFF.